This T cell receptor beta chain was identified in a study of siplizumab effects on memory and regulatory T cells (dated by TCRdb to 2018 to 2020). At the level of the whole study: The study examined how the anti-CD2 antibody siplizumab affects alloreactive T-cell subsets in allogeneic mixed lymphocyte reactions built from human PBMCs. Overall study results and their limits: Siplizumab significantly reduced the cumulative frequency of alloreactive sequences traceable to unstimulated CD4+ memory T cells. Unstimulated naive T cells appeared more diverse than memory T cells, and naive cells seemed to contribute substantially to the alloresponse. Roughly 80-95% of proliferating CD4+ or CD8+ clones could not be assigned a naive or memory phenotype. Whether proliferating Tregs from siplizumab cultures were suppressive was not functionally confirmed. Sequences below about 10^-5 frequency were poorly captured, so only a minor fraction of alloreactive clones could be mapped to unstimulated subsets. Of the alloreactive CD4+ clones that could be mapped, the Treg-derived share averaged about 63% with siplizumab compared with around 27% in control reactions.

A remark on this clone: Its antigen specificity is not known. No base quality information exists; no much larger clone differs at one position.

CDR1 ENHRY and CDR2 SYGVKD were looked up in the germline V gene. Trimming costs V 3 bases and J 0 bases, and their ends lie 9 bases apart. The CDR3 measures 16 amino acids from cysteine to phenylalanine. This entry keeps only the CDR3 DNA: 48 bases, framed from base 1. Library preparation used the immunoSEQ multiplex PCR assay. Each sample had roughly 90,000 TCR templates assayed by the deep sequencing platform. Genomic DNA extracted from sorted T cells was used for TCRbeta CDR3 sequencing. The published analysis was carried out like this. The R programming language was used for the clonal analysis of the TCRbeta CDR3 data. Unstimulated samples were compared with post-reaction CFSE-low samples to define alloreactive CD4+ and CD8+ clones. By matching sequences to the repertoires of sorted unstimulated Treg and non-Treg cells, each alloreactive CD4+ clone was assigned a regulatory or non-regulatory origin. Sourced from immuneACCESS, this table was stored by TCRdb with only in-frame sequences that have V and J called. A share of the clones is absent; for the studies checked, an unresolved V gene accounts for under half, and the remainder has no known explanation. That table is the source of V, J and clone size, and D and trimming were worked out from the DNA. In this sample the table shows around 77,000 clones, roughly 89% of which occur a single time. The top ten clonotypes cover roughly 30% of the sample.

Sorted unstimulated T cells and proliferating T cells recovered from mixed lymphocyte reactions were subjected to TCRbeta CDR3 sequencing. Fresh whole blood from approximately 11 HLA-typed healthy donors served as the source for isolating PBMCs. The sample comprised CD8+ T cells sorted from blood. The source of this sequence is a human donor in good health. This chain is built from TRBV10-3 and TRBJ1-6, with the identity of the D gene unclear. Read as DNA, the sequence is TGTGCCATCAGTGACCCTAGGAGCTCCTATAATTCACCCCTCCACTTT. Its protein is CAISDPRSSYNSPLHF.